The TCR beta chain described here comes from a study of blood T cells in healthy people across ages. CDR1 LGHDT and CDR2 YNNKEL come from the germline V gene (reference sequence). Trimming took 2 bases from V and 8 from J, leaving 9 bases between them. The CDR3 sequence is 12 residues long. This clonotype showed up many times. The authors ran a second PCR of about 6 to 11 cycles using a sample-barcoded 5' primer and a J-beta primer mix. Every cDNA molecule bore a tag from a template-switch adaptor containing 12 random nucleotides. TCRdb recomputed calls from the 5' RACE reads with MiXCR, one row per CDR3 protein. The sample comprises roughly 680,000 distinct CDR3 sequences, about 51% of which are singletons, and roughly 14% rests with the top ten.

The origin of this receptor is an elderly woman in good health. Material for sequencing was blood. This chain links TRBV3-1 with TRBJ1-2; no definite D call. CDR3 amino acids: CASSQSTLGYTF. DNA of the CDR3: TGTGCCAGCAGCCAATCCACGCTCGGCTACACCTTC.